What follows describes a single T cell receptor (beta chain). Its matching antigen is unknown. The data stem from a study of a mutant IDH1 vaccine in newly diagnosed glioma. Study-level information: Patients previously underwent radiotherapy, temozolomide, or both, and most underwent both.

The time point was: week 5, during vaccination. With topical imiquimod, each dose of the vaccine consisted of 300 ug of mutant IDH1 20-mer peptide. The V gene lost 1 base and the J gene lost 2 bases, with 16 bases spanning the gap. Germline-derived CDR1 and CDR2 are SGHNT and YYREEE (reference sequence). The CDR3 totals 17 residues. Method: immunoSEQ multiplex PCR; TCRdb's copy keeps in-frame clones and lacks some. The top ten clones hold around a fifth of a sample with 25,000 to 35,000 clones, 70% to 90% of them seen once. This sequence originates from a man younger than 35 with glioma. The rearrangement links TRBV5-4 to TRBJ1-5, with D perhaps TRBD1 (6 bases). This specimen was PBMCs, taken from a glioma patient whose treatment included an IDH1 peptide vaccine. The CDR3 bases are TGTGCCAGCAGCTTGTTTCCTGCGACAGGAGGCAATCAGCCCCAGCATTTT. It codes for CASSLFPATGGNQPQHF.